This TCR beta chain came from a study of cytomegalovirus exposure and HLA in healthy donors. V was clipped by 5 bases and J by 11 bases; unmatched bases: 8. CDR1 is MNHEY, CDR2 SVGAGI, per germline. CDR3 size: 12 residues. Findings of the study overall: A few of the chains that were CMV-associated were confirmed in vitro to be specific for CMV antigens. Associated with cytomegalovirus, according to the listing, were about 160 TCR beta chains.

The donors gave bone marrow, and they were healthy. Use of 60 Vbeta and 13 Jbeta primers characterized the PCR. Assay: immunoSEQ multiplex PCR; the TCRdb copy retains only in-frame clones and omits some. The sample lists about 160,000 clones, approximately 80% occurring once. Details on this clone: Its antigen is not identified.

The genes are TRBV6-5 and TRBJ1-1; 7 bases are a match to TRBD1. The sequencing sample was made of PBMCs. This TCR derives from a man aged 45-65 years in good health and CMV-seropositive. This CDR3 reads CASSRAGGMAFF. The CDR3 coding sequence is TGTGCCAGCAGTAGGGCAGGGGGAATGGCTTTCTTT.